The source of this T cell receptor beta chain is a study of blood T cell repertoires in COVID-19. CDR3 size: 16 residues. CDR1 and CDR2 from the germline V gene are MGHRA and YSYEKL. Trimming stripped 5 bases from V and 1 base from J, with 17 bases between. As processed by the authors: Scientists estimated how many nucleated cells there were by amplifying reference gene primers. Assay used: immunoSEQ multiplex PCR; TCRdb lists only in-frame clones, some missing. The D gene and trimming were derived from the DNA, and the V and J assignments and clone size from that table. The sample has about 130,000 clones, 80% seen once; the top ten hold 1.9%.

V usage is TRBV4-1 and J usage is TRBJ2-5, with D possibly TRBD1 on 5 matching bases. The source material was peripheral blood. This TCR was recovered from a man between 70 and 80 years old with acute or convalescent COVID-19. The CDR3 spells CASSTQGPGPQETQYF. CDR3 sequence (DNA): TGCGCCAGCAGCACCCAGGGCCCTGGCCCCCAAGAGACCCAGTACTTC.